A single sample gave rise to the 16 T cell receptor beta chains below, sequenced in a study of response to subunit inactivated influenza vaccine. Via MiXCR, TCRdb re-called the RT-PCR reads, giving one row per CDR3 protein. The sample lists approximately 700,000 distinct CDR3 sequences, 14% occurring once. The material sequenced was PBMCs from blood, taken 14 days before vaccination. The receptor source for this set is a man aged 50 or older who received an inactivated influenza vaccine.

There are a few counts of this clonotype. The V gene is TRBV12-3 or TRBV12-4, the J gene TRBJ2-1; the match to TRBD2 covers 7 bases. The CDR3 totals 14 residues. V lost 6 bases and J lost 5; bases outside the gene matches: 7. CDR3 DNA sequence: TGTGCCAGCAGGCAGGCGGGGGTGAACAATGAGCAGTTCTTC. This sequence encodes CASRQAGVNNEQFF.

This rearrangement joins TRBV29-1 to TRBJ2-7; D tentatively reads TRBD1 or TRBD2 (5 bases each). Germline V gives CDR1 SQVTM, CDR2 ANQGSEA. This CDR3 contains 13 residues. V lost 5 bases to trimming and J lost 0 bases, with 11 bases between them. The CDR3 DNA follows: TGCAGCGTTCGGGACGGACTCTCCTACGAGCAGTACTTC. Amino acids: CSVRDGLSYEQYF.

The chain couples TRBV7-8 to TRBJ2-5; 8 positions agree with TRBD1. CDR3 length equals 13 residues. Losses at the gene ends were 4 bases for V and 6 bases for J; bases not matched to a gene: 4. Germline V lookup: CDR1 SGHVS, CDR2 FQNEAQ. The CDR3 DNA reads TGTGCCAGCAGCTATGGACAGGGACAGACCCAGTACTTC. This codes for CASSYGQGQTQYF.

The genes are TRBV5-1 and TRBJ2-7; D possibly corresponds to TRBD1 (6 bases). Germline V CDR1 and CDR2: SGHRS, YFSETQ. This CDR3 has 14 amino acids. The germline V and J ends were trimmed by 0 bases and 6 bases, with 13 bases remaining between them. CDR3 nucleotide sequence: TGCGCCAGCAGCTTGGATGAACAGGGTGCCGAGCAGTACTTC. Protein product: CASSLDEQGAEQYF.

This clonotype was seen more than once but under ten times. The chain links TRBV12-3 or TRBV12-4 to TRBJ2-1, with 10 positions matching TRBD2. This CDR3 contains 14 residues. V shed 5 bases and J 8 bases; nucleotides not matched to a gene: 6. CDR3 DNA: TGTGCCAGCAGTAGCGGGGGGGGGTTCTATGAGCAGTTCTTC. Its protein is CASSSGGGFYEQFF.

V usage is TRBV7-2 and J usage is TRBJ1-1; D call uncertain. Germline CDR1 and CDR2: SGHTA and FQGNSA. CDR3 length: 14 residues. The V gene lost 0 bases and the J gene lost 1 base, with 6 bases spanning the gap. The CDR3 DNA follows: TGTGCCAGCAGCTTAGCCAGGTGGAACACTGAAGCTTTCTTT. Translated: CASSLARWNTEAFF. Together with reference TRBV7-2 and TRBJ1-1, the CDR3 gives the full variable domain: GAGVSQSPSNKVTEKGKDVELRCDPISGHTALYWYRQSLGQGLEFLIYFQGNSAPDKSGLPSDRFSAERTGGSVSTLTIQRTQQEDSAVYLCASSLARWNTEAFFGQGTRLTVV.

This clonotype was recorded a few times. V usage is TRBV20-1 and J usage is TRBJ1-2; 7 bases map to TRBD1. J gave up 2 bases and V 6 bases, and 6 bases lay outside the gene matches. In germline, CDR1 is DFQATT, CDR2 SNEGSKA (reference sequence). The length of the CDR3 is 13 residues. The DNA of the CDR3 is TGCAGTGCAGAGGACAGGAGAAACTATGGCTACACCTTC. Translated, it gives CSAEDRRNYGYTF.

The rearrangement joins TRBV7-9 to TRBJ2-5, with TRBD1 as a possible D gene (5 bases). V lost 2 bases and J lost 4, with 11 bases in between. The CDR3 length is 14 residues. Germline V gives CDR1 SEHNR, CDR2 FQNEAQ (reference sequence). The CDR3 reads CASSLLTVRETQYF. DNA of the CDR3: TGTGCCAGCAGCTTATTGACAGTAAGAGAGACCCAGTACTTC. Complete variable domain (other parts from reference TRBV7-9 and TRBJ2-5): DTGVSQNPRHKITKRGQNVTFRCDPISEHNRLYWYRQTLGQGPEFLTYFQNEAQLEKSRLLSDRFSAERPKGSFSTLEIQRTEQGDSAMYLCASSLLTVRETQYFGPGTRLLVL.

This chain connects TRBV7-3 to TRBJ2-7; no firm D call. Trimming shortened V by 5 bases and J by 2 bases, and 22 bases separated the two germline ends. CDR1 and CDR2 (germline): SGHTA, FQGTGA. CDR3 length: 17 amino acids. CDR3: CASSRPIFHPSPYEQYF. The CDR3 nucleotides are TGTGCCAGCAGCCGGCCTATTTTTCACCCGTCCCCCTACGAGCAGTACTTC.

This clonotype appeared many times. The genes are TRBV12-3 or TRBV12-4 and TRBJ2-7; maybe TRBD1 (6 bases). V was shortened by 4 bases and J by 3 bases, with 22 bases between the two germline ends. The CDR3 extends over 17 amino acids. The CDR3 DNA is TGTGCCAGCAGTTGGCAGGGGCCGACCTTATCTTACTACGAGCAGTACTTC. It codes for CASSWQGPTLSYYEQYF.

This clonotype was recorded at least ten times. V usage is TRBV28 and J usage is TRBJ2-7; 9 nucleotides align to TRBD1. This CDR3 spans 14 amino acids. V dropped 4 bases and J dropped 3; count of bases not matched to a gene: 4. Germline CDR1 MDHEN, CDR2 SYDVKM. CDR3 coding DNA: TGTGCCAGCAGTTCCGGGACAGGGATCTACGAGCAGTACTTC. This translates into CASSSGTGIYEQYF.

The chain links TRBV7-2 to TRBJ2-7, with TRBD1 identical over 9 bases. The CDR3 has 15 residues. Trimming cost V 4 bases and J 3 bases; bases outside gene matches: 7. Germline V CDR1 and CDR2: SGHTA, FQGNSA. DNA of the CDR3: TGTGCCAGCAGCTGGGGACAGGGAACCTTCTACGAGCAGTACTTC. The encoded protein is CASSWGQGTFYEQYF.

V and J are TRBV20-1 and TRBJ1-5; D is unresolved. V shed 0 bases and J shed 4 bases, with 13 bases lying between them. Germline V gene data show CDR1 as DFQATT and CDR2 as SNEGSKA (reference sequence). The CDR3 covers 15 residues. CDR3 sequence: CSARDWPDWNQPQHF. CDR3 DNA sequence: TGCAGTGCTAGAGATTGGCCCGACTGGAATCAGCCCCAGCATTTT.

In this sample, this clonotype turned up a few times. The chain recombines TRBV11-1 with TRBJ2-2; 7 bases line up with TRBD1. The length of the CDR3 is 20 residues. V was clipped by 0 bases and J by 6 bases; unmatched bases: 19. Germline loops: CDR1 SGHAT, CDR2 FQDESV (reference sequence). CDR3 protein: CASSLAKGWGRQGFSGELFF. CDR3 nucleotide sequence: TGTGCCAGCAGCTTAGCTAAAGGTTGGGGAAGACAGGGCTTTTCCGGGGAGCTGTTTTTT.

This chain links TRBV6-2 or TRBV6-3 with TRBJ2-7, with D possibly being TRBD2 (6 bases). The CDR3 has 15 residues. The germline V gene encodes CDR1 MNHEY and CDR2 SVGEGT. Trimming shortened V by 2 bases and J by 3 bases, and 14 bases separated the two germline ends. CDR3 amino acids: CASSYEGVGLYEQYF. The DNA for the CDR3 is TGTGCCAGCAGTTACGAGGGCGTGGGACTCTACGAGCAGTACTTC.

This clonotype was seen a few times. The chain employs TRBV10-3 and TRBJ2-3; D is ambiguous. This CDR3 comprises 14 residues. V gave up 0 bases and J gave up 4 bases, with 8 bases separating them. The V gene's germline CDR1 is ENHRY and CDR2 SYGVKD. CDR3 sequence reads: CAISESRLADTQYF. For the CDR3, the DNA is TGTGCCATCAGTGAGTCAAGACTCGCAGATACGCAGTATTTT.